A single TCR beta chain is shown here with its context. Its specific antigen is unknown. Qualities for individual bases were not recorded, and no much larger clone is one base off. The sample comes from a study of cytomegalovirus exposure and HLA in healthy donors (dated by TCRdb to between 2016 and 2019). Notes on the research overall: An earlier analysis of several hundred of the donors reported 250 to 300 Gb of sequence data and approximately 110 million unique TCR beta sequences from about 179 million T cells. The number of donors typed differed by locus, with roughly 620-630 for A, B, C, DRB1 and DQB1, around 560 for DQA1, 606 for DPA1, and 400 to 490 for DPB1. All discovery cohort repertoires had been generated using a single sequencing platform. The study combined high-throughput TCR immunosequencing, statistical association of individual TCRs with disease status, and machine learning to predict cytomegalovirus infection status. Among the approximately 430 genotyped donors, around 81% belonged to the genetic ancestry cluster associated with self-reported Caucasian donors. Among some 400 genotyped donors of the cohort, an average of around 250,000 unique TCR beta nucleotide sequences was sequenced per donor, of which about 19% were non-productive. Using immunosequencing, the study profiled T cell repertoires from fewer than 700 subjects and related those repertoires to cytomegalovirus serostatus. Donor age, sex, ethnicity and CMV serostatus were collected together with the repertoire data. An earlier analysis of nearly 600 of the donors applied high-throughput TCR beta sequencing to assess whether each TCR beta V gene segment acted as functional or pseudogenic. Rather than drawing on any new phenotypic data, the later analysis identified candidate immune exposures from TCR beta sequences and the way those sequences occurred across donors. An early release that covered 640 HLA-typed donors contained approximately 300 gigabases of sequencing data and 80 million or so unique TCR sequences. A later analysis re-analyzed previously published TCR beta repertoires from hundreds of donors and added high-resolution HLA genotyping to study TCR occurrence patterns. Class I and class II HLA loci were covered by the typing at four-digit resolution. Because of strong linkage in the cohort, roughly five DR-DQ haplotypes were treated as single units for association and clustering. A separate validation cohort of approximately 120 different subjects was used in addition to the roughly 700-subject first cohort. A later genetic analysis used genome-wide SNP genotypes for about 55% of the 666 donors, treating that subset as a discovery cohort. The study aimed to test whether cataloging public T cell receptors could reveal signatures of past pathogen exposure. Study-wide conclusions, independent of this receptor: In both the original and validation cohorts, the classifier was reported to diagnose cytomegalovirus status with high specificity and sensitivity. A later analysis found that HLA-associated TCR beta chains were more clonally expanded and had lower generation probabilities than equally common non-associated chains. The authors suggested that the approach could potentially be extended to other disease states and immunological phenotypes. In an earlier analysis of some 550 of the donors, most TCR beta V segments were observed in productive rearrangements about 87% or about 30% of the time, broadly matching IMGT annotations. In a later analysis, around 17,000 TCR beta sequences were associated with specific HLA alleles at a false discovery rate of 0.05. V-gene and J-gene trimming of TCR beta chains was associated with a missense DCLRE1C variant in a later genetic analysis, and the association was replicated in an independent cohort. The study listed 150 to 200 TCR beta chains as associated with cytomegalovirus. Assigning TCR associations to individual alleles was difficult when HLA alleles, especially DR and DQ, strongly co-occurred. The only immune exposure information available for the cohort was CMV serostatus. Correlated functional status among segregating V segments might be attributable to linkage disequilibrium, but an unknown experimental factor could not be ruled out. A few of the identified cytomegalovirus-associated TCR beta chains were confirmed in vitro to be specific for cytomegalovirus antigens. Most TCR sequences were seen in very few donors, while some public TCRs were found in many individuals. In this cohort, only TCR beta chains were sequenced, and detectable features were limited by the absence of alpha or paired-chain data. Some 15 rarely observed V segments, including chromosome 9 orphons, were excluded from the earlier analysis of almost 600 of the donors because counts were too low. According to a later genetic analysis, donors in an Asian-associated ancestry cluster had fewer N-insertions in productive TCRs than the roughly 670-donor mean. A further reported finding was that TCR beta sequences accurately predicted the HLA-A and HLA-B alleles for most subjects in the first cohort. Because some donors lacked HLA typing at each locus, the association tests relied only on the typed subset. Roughly uniform sequencing depth across donors was assumed in presence/absence analyses, although this assumption may not hold. Because the 87-base-pair reads could not distinguish some IMGT-functional V segments, including TRBV6-2 and TRBV6-3, those segments were excluded. A cluster of highly shared sequence variants was judged likely to be a technical artifact of the sequencing pipeline. Most CMV-associated TCR beta chains appeared to be HLA-restricted in a later analysis, and the HLA associations seemed to be driven largely by CMV exposure. Several of the top co-occurrence clusters appeared to be linked to parvovirus B19, influenza, CMV and Epstein-Barr virus, according to a later analysis. A later analysis found that TCR association rates varied across HLA loci, with DRB1 alleles showing the most associated TCRs and HLA-C alleles the fewest.

The cohort consisted of 670 or so healthy bone marrow donors. At the time of sampling, every cohort member was nominally healthy, though immune exposures that went unrecorded were likely present. The donor tested CMV seronegative, placing the donor among the approximately 400 seronegative members of the cohort. A peripheral blood sample was provided by each donor, and peripheral blood mononuclear cells were used for TCR beta sequencing. Genomic DNA was extracted from the blood cell samples with the Qiagen DNeasy Blood Extraction Kit. V is cut by 3 bases and J by 0 bases, and the space between the germline ends is 14 bases. CDR1 and CDR2 are read off the germline V gene (reference sequence) as MNHEY and SMNVEV. From its cysteine to its phenylalanine, the CDR3 spans 16 amino acids. Only the CDR3 part of the read is kept: 48 bases, read in frame from the first base. The library was generated by the immunoSEQ multiplex PCR assay. For the multiplex PCR, a mixture combining 60 forward primers for TCR Vbeta segments and 13 reverse primers for TCR Jbeta segments was used. The CDR3 region of rearranged TCR beta genes was amplified from genomic DNA by a multiplex PCR assay. The amplified TCR beta libraries were sequenced on the Illumina HiSeq System as 87-base-pair reads. As for the original processing: A later analysis tallied tens of millions of unique TCR beta chains across the 666 repertoires, and some 12 million of those chains were shared by two or more donors. To remove PCR and sequencing errors, raw reads were error-corrected and collapsed into unique sequences using a nearest-neighbor algorithm that merged closely related sequences. CDR3 sequences were aligned to IMGT reference sequences to assign V, D and J gene segments. For a sequence to be retained, at least a six-nucleotide match to both a V gene segment and a J gene segment was required. Rearrangements were classified as productive when the CDR3 lacked stop codons and remained in frame with V and J, and all other rearrangements were classified as non-productive. Following IMGT convention, CDR3 was defined as the stretch from the second conserved V-encoded cysteine to the conserved J-encoded phenylalanine. In an earlier analysis of 550 to 650 of the donors, sequences lacking an unambiguous match to a single V gene segment were excluded. In an earlier analysis of approximately 550 of the donors, V segments were called functional above 56.7% productive rearrangements and were called segregating when the between-donor standard deviation exceeded 5%. To diagnose cytomegalovirus status from the catalog of TCR beta chain sequences, a statistical classification framework was built. V and J gene assignment, in a later analysis, came from comparing TCR nucleotide sequences with IMGT/GENE-DB human TR gene sequences. A later analysis assigned CDR3 sequences and most-parsimonious VDJ recombination scenarios with the TCRdist pipeline. A later analysis defined each TCR beta chain by its CDR3 amino acid sequence plus V-gene family, and excluded reads lacking a unique V-gene family. To address suspected cross-contamination and a sequencing artifact, a later analysis removed several hundred highly shared, low-generation-probability nucleotide sequences. A later analysis calculated a clonal expansion index for each public chain from normalized within-repertoire ranks of inferred template counts. Generation probabilities in a later analysis came from a VDJ recombination model fitted to out-of-frame rearrangements, and those results were checked against IGoR. Hypergeometric tests were used in a later analysis to score TCR-TCR, TCR-HLA and TCR-CMV co-occurrence, with a repertoire-size bias correction applied to the TCR pairs. In a later analysis, false discovery rates were estimated by permuting HLA or CMV assignments 20 times. In a later analysis, co-occurring TCRs were grouped using DBSCAN, with TCRdist sequence similarity added in when clustering inside HLA-allele-positive subsets. Repertoires with fewer than 30,000 or more than 120,000 public chains, plus five repertoires with anomalous nucleotide sharing, were excluded from co-occurrence clustering. The table comes from immuneACCESS by way of TCRdb, which keeps in-frame sequences with V and J called. Part of the clones is missing from these tables; in studies checked, under half for an unresolved V gene and the rest for unknown reasons. Clone size and V and J calls were adopted from that table, with D and trimming inferred from the DNA. This sample comprises under 45,000 clones, approximately 80% of them detected only once. The top ten clones comprise 1.4% of the sample.

The sample was PBMCs. The chain is encoded by TRBV27 joined to TRBJ1-1; the D gene is perhaps TRBD1, from 6 matching bases. This receptor was identified in a man aged 25-45 years in good health and CMV-seronegative. CDR3 sequence: CASSFGTTKMNTEAFF. The DNA sequence is TGTGCCAGCAGTTTTGGGACAACAAAGATGAACACTGAAGCTTTCTTT.